This T cell receptor (beta chain) was recorded in a study of molecular identifiers for immune sequencing clone quantification. CDR3 length: 14 amino acids. Germline V gene sequence: CDR1 LNHDA, CDR2 SQIVND (reference sequence). TCRdb redid the calling of the PCR reads with MiXCR, one entry per CDR3 protein. The sample lists under 800,000 distinct CDR3 sequences, about 25% occurring once. About this clonotype: The antigen is not known. At one of its ends the junction is not consistent with the germline gene, which may arise from a read error.

Sorting isolated naive CD8 T cells as CD8+CD4-CCR7+CD45RA+ events. Findings of the study overall: Clones above 20 RNA copies contained over 98% of effector molecules but under 1% of naive ones. Identical TCR molecules sharing a barcode could underestimate highly expanded clone sizes. A single cell's spiked Jurkat TCR RNA was reportedly detectable among about a million naive cells.

The sequencing sample was made of naive CD8+ T cells from blood, with Jurkat cell RNA spiked in. Subset specified: FACS-sorted CD8+CD4-CCR7+CD45RA+ naive T cells. The clonotype comes from a human donor in good health. Some libraries in this study had Jurkat cell RNA spiked in. The V call is TRBV19, the J call TRBJ2-6; tentative D call: TRBD1 (6 bases). The CDR3, as DNA: TGTGCCAGTAGTATAATGTCAGGGGTCAACGTCCTGACTTTC. It is translated as CASSIMSGVNVLTF.